This T cell receptor (beta chain) was retrieved from a study of cytomegalovirus exposure and HLA in healthy donors. The overall study: The same platform as the 650 to 700 first-cohort repertoires was used for the 100 to 150 validation repertoires, a later analysis reported. Regarding the study as a whole: The study labeled about 160 TCR beta chains cytomegalovirus-associated. According to a subsequent analysis, TCR clusters from the first cohort were inclined to appear together in the roughly 120 validation repertoires.

Germline CDR1 and CDR2: SGHVS and FQNEAQ. The ends were cut back, 2 bases at V and 2 bases at J, with 10 bases in the middle. The CDR3 has 15 residues. This table comes from immunoSEQ multiplex PCR, and its TCRdb copy is limited to in-frame clones, with some not included. The sample consists of under 130,000 clones, 85% to 90% of them appearing once. Notes on this clone: Its target is unknown.

Among the 90 to 150 subjects of the validation cohort, separate from the roughly 700-subject first cohort, were the donors. The receptor was isolated from a woman between 18 and 29 years old in good health and CMV-seropositive. The chain combines TRBV7-8 with TRBJ2-4, with D hard to call. Sequencing was carried out using PBMCs. The CDR3 loop reads CASSLPGPTKNIQYF. CDR3 DNA: TGTGCCAGCAGCTTACCGGGTCCAACCAAAAACATTCAGTACTTC.